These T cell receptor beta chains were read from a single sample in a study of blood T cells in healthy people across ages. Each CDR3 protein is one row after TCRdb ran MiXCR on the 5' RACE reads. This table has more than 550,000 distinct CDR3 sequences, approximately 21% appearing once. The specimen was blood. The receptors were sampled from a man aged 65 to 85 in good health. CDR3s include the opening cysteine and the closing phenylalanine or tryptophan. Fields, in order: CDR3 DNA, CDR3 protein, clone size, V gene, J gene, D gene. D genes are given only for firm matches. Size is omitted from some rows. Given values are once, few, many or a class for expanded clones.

TGCAGCGTTAAGTCGGGGACTATAATACAAGAGACCCAGTACTTC	CSVKSGTIIQETQYF	few	TRBV29-1	TRBJ2-5	TRBD2
TGTGCCAGCAGTTCCCTCGGGACAGGGAAGGACTACGAGCAGTACTTC	CASSSLGTGKDYEQYF	NA	TRBV6-5	TRBJ2-7	TRBD1
TGTGCCAGCAGCTTGTATACTAATGAAAAACTGTTTTTT	CASSLYTNEKLFF	NA	TRBV5-6	TRBJ1-4	NA
TGCAGCGCCACGACAGGGATTGGCACGTTGGGCACAGATACGCAGTATTTT	CSATTGIGTLGTDTQYF	NA	TRBV29-1	TRBJ2-3	TRBD1
TGTGCCAGCAGTCAAGACAGGGGCTGGGACGAGCAGTACTTC	CASSQDRGWDEQYF	NA	TRBV28	TRBJ2-7	TRBD1
TGTGCCAGCAGCCAAGGGGGATCCAAAAACATTCAGTACTTC	CASSQGGSKNIQYF	NA	TRBV4-2	TRBJ2-4	NA
TGTGCCAGCAGTTACACCGGGACATCGTTAAACATTCAGTACTTC	CASSYTGTSLNIQYF	few	TRBV6-6	TRBJ2-4	NA
TGTGCCAGCAGCATCAGGGACGGAAACACTGAAGCTTTCTTT	CASSIRDGNTEAFF	few	TRBV11-3	TRBJ1-1	NA
TGTGCCAGCATCCATGCAGGGGTCCTCCCCGCAACTAATGAAAAACTGTTTTTT	CASIHAGVLPATNEKLFF	few	TRBV7-9	TRBJ1-4	NA
TGTGCCAGCAGCGTGGGACAGGGTTATGACTATGGCTACACCTTC	CASSVGQGYDYGYTF	few	TRBV5-6	TRBJ1-2	TRBD1
TGCGCCAGCAGCGGGGCAGGGGGAAGCATGAACACTGAAGCTTTCTTT	CASSGAGGSMNTEAFF	NA	TRBV5-1	TRBJ1-1	TRBD1
TGTGCCAGCAGTTTGACCGCCGGGACTAGCGGGATTAGCACAGATACGCAGTATTTT	CASSLTAGTSGISTDTQYF	many	TRBV2	TRBJ2-3	TRBD2
TGTGCCAGCAGCCACGGGCCTAGCCAAGAGACCCAGTACTTC	CASSHGPSQETQYF	few	TRBV11-2	TRBJ2-5	NA
TGCAGCGCCAGCCGGCAGGGCAATGAGCAGTTCTTC	CSASRQGNEQFF	few	TRBV20-1	TRBJ2-1	NA
TGTGCCATCAGCGCGGGACAGGGGCGTGAAAAACTGTTTTTT	CAISAGQGREKLFF	few	TRBV10-3	TRBJ1-4	TRBD1
TGTGCCAGCACCCGAACCGGGACTAGTCAGTTCTTC	CASTRTGTSQFF	few	TRBV19	TRBJ2-1	TRBD2
TGCGCCAGCGGGACTAGCAGGGGCACAGATACGCAGTATTTT	CASGTSRGTDTQYF	NA	TRBV10-2	TRBJ2-3	TRBD2
TGTGCCAGCAGTCCGGGGGAGATGAACTATGGCTACACCTTC	CASSPGEMNYGYTF	NA	TRBV12-3/TRBV12-4	TRBJ1-2	NA
TGCGCCAGCTCTCGGGAGGTCCAAGAGACCCGGTACTTC	CASSREVQETRYF	NA	TRBV5-1	TRBJ2-5	TRBD2
TGTGCCAGCAGCCCGGCCTCCAACGAGCAGTACTTC	CASSPASNEQYF	many	TRBV12-3/TRBV12-4	TRBJ2-7	NA